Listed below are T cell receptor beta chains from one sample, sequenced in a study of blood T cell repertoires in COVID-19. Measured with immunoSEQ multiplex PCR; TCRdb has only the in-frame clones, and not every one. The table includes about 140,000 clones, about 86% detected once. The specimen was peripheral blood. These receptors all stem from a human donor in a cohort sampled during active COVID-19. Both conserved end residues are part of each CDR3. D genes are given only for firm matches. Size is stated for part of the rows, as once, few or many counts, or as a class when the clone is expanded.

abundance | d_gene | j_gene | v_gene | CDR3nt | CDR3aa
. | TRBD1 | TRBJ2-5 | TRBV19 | TGTGCCAGTAGTATATACAGGGGTCAAGAGACCCAGTACTTC | CASSIYRGQETQYF
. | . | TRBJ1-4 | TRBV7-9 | TGTGCCAGCAGCTTACGCGGGGCTTCGGATGAAAAACTGTTTTTT | CASSLRGASDEKLFF
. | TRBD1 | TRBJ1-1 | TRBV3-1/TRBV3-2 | TGTGCCAGCAGCCCGACAGGGTTGAACACTGAAGCTTTCTTT | CASSPTGLNTEAFF
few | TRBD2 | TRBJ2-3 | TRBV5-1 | TGCGCCAGCAGCTTGGGGATGCTAGCGGGGGCCAGTAACACAGATACGCAGTATTTT | CASSLGMLAGASNTDTQYF
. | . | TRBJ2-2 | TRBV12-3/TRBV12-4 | TGTGCCAGCAGCCAAGGGGTAGCCGGGGAGCTGTTTTTT | CASSQGVAGELFF
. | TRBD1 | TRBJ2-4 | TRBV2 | TGTGCCAGCAGAACCGGACAGGGGACGGTCAAAAACATTCAGTACTTC | CASRTGQGTVKNIQYF
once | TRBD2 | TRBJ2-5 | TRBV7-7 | TGTGCTAGCACTCAGACTAGCGCGAACCAAGAGACCCAGTACTTC | CASTQTSANQETQYF
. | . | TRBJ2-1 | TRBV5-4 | TGTGCCAGCAGCACGATGGACAGTTACAATGAGCAGTTCTTC | CASSTMDSYNEQFF
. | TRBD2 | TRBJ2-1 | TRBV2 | TGTGCCAGCAGTGGTAGCGGGGGGGTATACAATGAGCAGTTCTTC | CASSGSGGVYNEQFF
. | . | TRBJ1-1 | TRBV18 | TGTGCCAGCTCACCTACAACACAGGGCCTGAACACTGAAGCTTTCTTT | CASSPTTQGLNTEAFF